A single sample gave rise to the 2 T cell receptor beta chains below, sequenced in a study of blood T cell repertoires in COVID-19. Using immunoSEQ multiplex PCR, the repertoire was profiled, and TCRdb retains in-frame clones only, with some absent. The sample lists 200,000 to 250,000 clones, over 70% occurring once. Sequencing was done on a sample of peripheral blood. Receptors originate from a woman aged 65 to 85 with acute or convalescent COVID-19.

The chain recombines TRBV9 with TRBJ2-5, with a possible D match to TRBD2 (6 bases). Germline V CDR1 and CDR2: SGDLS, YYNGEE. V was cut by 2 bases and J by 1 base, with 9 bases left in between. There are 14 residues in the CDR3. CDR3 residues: CASSVMGGQETQYF. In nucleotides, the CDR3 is TGTGCCAGCAGCGTGATGGGGGGCCAAGAGACCCAGTACTTC.

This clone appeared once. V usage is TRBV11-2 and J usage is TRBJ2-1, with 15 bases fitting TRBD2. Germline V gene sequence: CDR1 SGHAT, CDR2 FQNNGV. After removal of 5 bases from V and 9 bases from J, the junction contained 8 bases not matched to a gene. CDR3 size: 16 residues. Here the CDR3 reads CASSPGLAGGRGEQFF. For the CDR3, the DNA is TGTGCCAGCAGCCCCGGACTAGCGGGGGGGAGGGGTGAGCAGTTCTTC.